In its sample, the clone carrying this T cell receptor beta chain was seen a few times. Template switching added a universal primer site; cDNA carried unique molecular identifiers. TCRdb reanalysed the 5' RACE reads using MiXCR and keeps one entry per CDR3 protein. The profile covers around 340,000 distinct CDR3 sequences, with approximately 8.7% appearing a single time and 8.5% to 10% taken by the ten largest. These data are taken from a study of identical twins. The receptor was derived from a woman between 50 and 59 years old in good health. Input material: naive T cells sorted from blood.

The DNA for the CDR3 is TGTGCCAGGGGCCCCCCAGGGTCGGGGGAGACCCAGTACTTC. Its translation is CARGPPGSGETQYF. The rearrangement uses TRBV9 and TRBJ2-5, with D possibly being TRBD1 or TRBD2 (5 bases each). Germline CDR1 SGDLS, CDR2 YYNGEE. The V end lost 8 bases, the J end lost 5 bases, and 19 bases lay between the germline ends. The length of the CDR3 is 14 residues.